This is a list of T cell receptor beta chains from one sample in a study of T cell responses to AZD1222 COVID-19 vaccine. Data came from immunoSEQ multiplex PCR; TCRdb stores just in-frame clones and leaves some out. Here the sample spans 170,000 or so clones, less than 95% being singletons. The sequencing here drew on peripheral blood, taken on day 0 of AZD1222 vaccination. These receptors were collected from an adult in good health. The CDR3 runs from the conserved cysteine through the conserved F or W. Expanded clones are given a class, and other clones once, few, many or no size at all.

j_call: TRBJ1-2
clone_size: .
v_call: TRBV18
cdr3_aa: CASSPQSEIYGYTF

j_call: TRBJ1-1
clone_size: .
v_call: TRBV6-2/TRBV6-3
cdr3_aa: CASSPREGRVMNTEAFF

j_call: TRBJ2-3
clone_size: .
v_call: TRBV27
cdr3_aa: CASSMTWDRLSF

j_call: TRBJ1-5
clone_size: .
v_call: TRBV19
cdr3_aa: CASSKPGHRNQPQHF

j_call: TRBJ1-1
clone_size: few
v_call: TRBV7-9
cdr3_aa: CAGNVYRVAEAFF

j_call: TRBJ1-5
clone_size: once
v_call: TRBV6-1
cdr3_aa: CASSEILLRGNHHQPQHF

j_call: TRBJ2-3
clone_size: .
v_call: TRBV9
cdr3_aa: CASSGTGQGSLDTQYF

j_call: TRBJ2-2
clone_size: .
v_call: TRBV24-1
cdr3_aa: CATSGPRDTGELFF

j_call: TRBJ1-2
clone_size: .
v_call: TRBV6-5
cdr3_aa: CASREGAVGYTF

j_call: TRBJ1-1
clone_size: .
v_call: TRBV28
cdr3_aa: CASSFTGFKDTEAFF

j_call: TRBJ2-3
clone_size: .
v_call: TRBV2
cdr3_aa: CASSEKFGTYASTDTQYF

j_call: TRBJ2-3
clone_size: .
v_call: TRBV4-3
cdr3_aa: CASSQAEGPFGTDTQYF

j_call: TRBJ2-3
clone_size: once
v_call: TRBV4-2
cdr3_aa: CASSQGAGGPETQYF

j_call: TRBJ2-1
clone_size: .
v_call: TRBV11-2
cdr3_aa: CASTRQGDLNEQFF

j_call: TRBJ2-2
clone_size: .
v_call: TRBV5-1
cdr3_aa: CASSLGHQNTGELFF

j_call: TRBJ1-2
clone_size: .
v_call: TRBV19
cdr3_aa: CASSIPDRKIYGYTF

j_call: TRBJ1-5
clone_size: .
v_call: TRBV19
cdr3_aa: CATSTAGGRNQPQHF

j_call: TRBJ1-6
clone_size: .
v_call: TRBV4-3
cdr3_aa: CASSQWVDNSPLHF

j_call: TRBJ2-5
clone_size: .
v_call: TRBV9
cdr3_aa: CASSVAGGGYGETQYF

j_call: TRBJ1-1
clone_size: once
v_call: TRBV7-2
cdr3_aa: CASSLIFSGNTEAFF

j_call: TRBJ1-1
clone_size: .
v_call: TRBV6-1
cdr3_aa: CASSEAGALQMNTEAFF

j_call: TRBJ2-3
clone_size: .
v_call: TRBV5-1
cdr3_aa: CASSPGLAGVTDTQYF

j_call: TRBJ1-3
clone_size: .
v_call: TRBV10-2
cdr3_aa: CASRTGSSGNTIYF

j_call: TRBJ1-4
clone_size: .
v_call: TRBV28
cdr3_aa: CASSPGTGDSLFF

j_call: TRBJ2-6
clone_size: .
v_call: TRBV6-5
cdr3_aa: CASTPGSSGANVLTF

j_call: TRBJ2-3
clone_size: once
v_call: TRBV14
cdr3_aa: CASSQVGGTDTQYF

j_call: TRBJ1-1
clone_size: once
v_call: TRBV9
cdr3_aa: CASSGTGAVGAEAFF

j_call: TRBJ1-5
clone_size: .
v_call: TRBV11-3
cdr3_aa: CASSGGRNQPQHF

j_call: TRBJ1-6
clone_size: .
v_call: TRBV3-1/TRBV3-2
cdr3_aa: CASSQVRGQGAYSPLHF

j_call: TRBJ2-5
clone_size: .
v_call: TRBV9
cdr3_aa: CASSEAQGNLVETQYF

j_call: TRBJ1-1
clone_size: .
v_call: TRBV19
cdr3_aa: CASSITGGASTEAFF

j_call: TRBJ2-3
clone_size: .
v_call: TRBV4-1
cdr3_aa: CASSQDADTDTQYF

j_call: TRBJ1-2
clone_size: once
v_call: TRBV5-1
cdr3_aa: CASSLQVANYGYTF

j_call: TRBJ1-1
clone_size: .
v_call: TRBV18
cdr3_aa: CASSPPPGGMNTEAFF

j_call: TRBJ2-3
clone_size: .
v_call: TRBV7-3
cdr3_aa: CASSFGTSTDTQYF